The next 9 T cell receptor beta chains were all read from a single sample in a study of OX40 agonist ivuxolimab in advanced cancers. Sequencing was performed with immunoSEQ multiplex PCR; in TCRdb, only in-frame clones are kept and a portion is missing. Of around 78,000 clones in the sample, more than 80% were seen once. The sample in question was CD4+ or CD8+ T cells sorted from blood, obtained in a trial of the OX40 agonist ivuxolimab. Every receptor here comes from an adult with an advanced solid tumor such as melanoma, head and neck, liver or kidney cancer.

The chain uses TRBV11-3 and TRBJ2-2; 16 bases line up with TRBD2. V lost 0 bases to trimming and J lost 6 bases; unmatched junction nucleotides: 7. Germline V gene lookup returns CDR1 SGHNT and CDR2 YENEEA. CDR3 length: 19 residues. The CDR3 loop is CASSLEGLAGGPSSGELFF. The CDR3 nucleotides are TGTGCCAGCAGCTTAGAGGGACTAGCGGGAGGGCCCTCATCCGGGGAGCTGTTTTTT.

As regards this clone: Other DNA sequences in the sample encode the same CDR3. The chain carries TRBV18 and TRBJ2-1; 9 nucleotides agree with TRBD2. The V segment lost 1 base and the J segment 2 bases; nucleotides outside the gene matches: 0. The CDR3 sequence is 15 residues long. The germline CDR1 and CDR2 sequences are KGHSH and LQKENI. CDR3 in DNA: TGTGCCAGCTCACCACTAGCGGGGGCCTACAATGAGCAGTTCTTC. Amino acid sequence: CASSPLAGAYNEQFF.

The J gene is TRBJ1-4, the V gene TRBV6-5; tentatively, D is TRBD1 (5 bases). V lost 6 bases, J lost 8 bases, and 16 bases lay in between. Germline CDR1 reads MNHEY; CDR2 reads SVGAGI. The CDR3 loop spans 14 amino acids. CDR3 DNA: TGTGCCAGCAGCGACACCGGGGCACGAGAAAAACTGTTTTTT. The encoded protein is CASSDTGAREKLFF.

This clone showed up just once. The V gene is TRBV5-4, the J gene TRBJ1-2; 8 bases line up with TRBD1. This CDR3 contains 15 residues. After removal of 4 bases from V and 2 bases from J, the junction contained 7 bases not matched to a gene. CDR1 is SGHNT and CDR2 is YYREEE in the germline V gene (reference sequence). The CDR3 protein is CASSPGQGQNYGYTF. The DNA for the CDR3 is TGTGCCAGCAGCCCCGGACAGGGCCAAAACTATGGCTACACCTTC.

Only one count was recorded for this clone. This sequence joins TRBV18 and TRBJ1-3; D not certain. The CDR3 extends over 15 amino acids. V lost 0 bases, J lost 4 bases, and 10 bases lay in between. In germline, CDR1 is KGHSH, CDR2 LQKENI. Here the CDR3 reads CASSPPAGSGNTIYF. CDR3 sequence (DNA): TGTGCCAGCTCACCACCCGCGGGGTCCGGAAACACCATATATTTT.

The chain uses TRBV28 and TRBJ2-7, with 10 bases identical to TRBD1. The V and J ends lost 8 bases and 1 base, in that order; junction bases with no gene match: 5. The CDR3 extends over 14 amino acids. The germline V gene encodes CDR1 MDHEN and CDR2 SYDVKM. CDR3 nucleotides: TGTGCCAGCGGTAGGACAGGGGGGTCCTACGAGCAGTACTTC. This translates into CASGRTGGSYEQYF.

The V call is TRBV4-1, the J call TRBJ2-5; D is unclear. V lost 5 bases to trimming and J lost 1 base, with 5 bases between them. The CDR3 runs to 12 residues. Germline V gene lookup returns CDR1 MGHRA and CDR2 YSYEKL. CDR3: CASSSLQETQYF. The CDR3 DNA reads TGCGCCAGCAGCTCCCTCCAAGAGACCCAGTACTTC.

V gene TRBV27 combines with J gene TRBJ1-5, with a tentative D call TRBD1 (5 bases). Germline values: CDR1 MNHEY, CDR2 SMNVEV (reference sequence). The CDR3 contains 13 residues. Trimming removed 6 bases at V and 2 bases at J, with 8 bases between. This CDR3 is CASSPGRNQPQHF. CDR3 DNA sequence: TGTGCCAGCAGCCCAGGGCGCAATCAGCCCCAGCATTTT.

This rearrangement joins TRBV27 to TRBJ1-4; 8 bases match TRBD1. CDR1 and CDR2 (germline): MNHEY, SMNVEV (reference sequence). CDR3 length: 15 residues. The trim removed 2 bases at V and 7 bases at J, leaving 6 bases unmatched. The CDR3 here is CASSLNEQGGEKLFF. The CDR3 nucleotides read TGTGCCAGCAGTTTAAACGAACAGGGGGGTGAAAAACTGTTTTTT.